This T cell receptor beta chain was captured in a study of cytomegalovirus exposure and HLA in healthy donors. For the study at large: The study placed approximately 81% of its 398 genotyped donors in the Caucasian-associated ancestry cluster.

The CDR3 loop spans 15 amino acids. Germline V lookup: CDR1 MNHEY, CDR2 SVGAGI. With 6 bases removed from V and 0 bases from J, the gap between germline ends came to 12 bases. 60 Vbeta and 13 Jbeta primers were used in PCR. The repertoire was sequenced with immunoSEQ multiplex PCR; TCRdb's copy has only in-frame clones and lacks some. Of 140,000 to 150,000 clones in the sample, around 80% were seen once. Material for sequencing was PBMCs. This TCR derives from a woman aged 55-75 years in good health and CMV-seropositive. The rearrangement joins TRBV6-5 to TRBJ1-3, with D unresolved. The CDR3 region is CASSSRRSSGNTIYF. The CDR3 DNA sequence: TGTGCCAGCAGCTCCCGGAGGAGCTCTGGAAACACCATATATTTT.